The T cell receptor beta chain under discussion was sequenced for a study of CD8 T cells in Susac syndrome. Regarding the study as a whole: Where Susac syndrome CD4+ T cell repertoires were concerned, no clonal expansion was evident. Individuals included in the TCR sequencing and HLA analysis were acknowledged by the study to be relatively few in number.

For this clonotype: Antigen specificity is unknown.

Looked up from germline, CDR1 is LGHDT and CDR2 is YNNKEL (reference sequence). The V gene lost 3 bases and the J gene lost 7 bases, with 12 bases spanning the gap. The CDR3 loop spans 13 amino acids. The authors reverse transcribed roughly 0.5 to 1 ug RNA with random hexamers. TCRdb fed the immunoSEQ multiplex PCR reads into MiXCR, producing one record per CDR3 protein. The data show about 180,000 distinct CDR3 sequences, 85% to 95% seen once. The TCR originated in a human donor with Susac syndrome. This rearrangement joins TRBV3-1 to TRBJ1-2; D unresolved. Sequencing was carried out using CD4+ T cells from PBMCs. CDR3 region: CASSHRDVPGYTF. The CDR3 DNA reads TGTGCCAGCAGCCACCGAGATGTCCCTGGCTACACCTTC.